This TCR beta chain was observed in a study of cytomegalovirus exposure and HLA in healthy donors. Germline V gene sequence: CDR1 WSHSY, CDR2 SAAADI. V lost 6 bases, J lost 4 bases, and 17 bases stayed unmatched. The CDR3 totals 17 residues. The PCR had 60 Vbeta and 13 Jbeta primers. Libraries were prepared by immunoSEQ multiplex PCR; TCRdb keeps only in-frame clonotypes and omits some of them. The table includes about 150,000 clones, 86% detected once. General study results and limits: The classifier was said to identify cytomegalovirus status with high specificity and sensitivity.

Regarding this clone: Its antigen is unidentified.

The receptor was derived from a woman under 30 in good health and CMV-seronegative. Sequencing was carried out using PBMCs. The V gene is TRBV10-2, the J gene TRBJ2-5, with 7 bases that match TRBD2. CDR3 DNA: TGCGCCAGCAGGAGCGAGAGGCGGGAGTGGGTTGGAGAGACCCAGTACTTC. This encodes CASRSERREWVGETQYF.